Listed below are T cell receptor beta chains from one sample, sequenced in a study of blood T cell repertoires in COVID-19. The method was immunoSEQ multiplex PCR; TCRdb's version includes in-frame clones alone and lacks a portion of them. Of 200,000 to 250,000 clones listed, about nine tenths were seen once; the top ten hold approximately 2.6%. Sequencing used peripheral blood. These receptors came from an older woman with acute or convalescent COVID-19. Both conserved end residues are part of each CDR3. Each record gives: D gene, clone size, J gene, V gene, CDR3 protein, CDR3 DNA. The D gene is left open where the match is weak. For some rows the clone size is stated as once, few or many, or as a class when expanded; others skip it.

NA NA TRBJ1-6 TRBV7-9 CASSLIQGNSPLHF TGTGCCAGCAGCTTAATTCAGGGTAATTCACCCCTCCACTTT
TRBD1 NA TRBJ1-1 TRBV10-1 CASSEQDRDTEAFF TGCGCCAGCAGTGAACAGGACAGGGACACTGAAGCTTTCTTT
TRBD1 NA TRBJ1-2 TRBV28 CASRPQGQNYGYTF TGTGCCAGCAGACCCCAGGGACAGAACTATGGCTACACCTTC
NA NA TRBJ1-5 TRBV6-6 CASSTSGPQHF TGTGCCAGCAGCACCTCAGGCCCCCAGCATTTT
NA NA TRBJ2-1 TRBV7-2 CASRSIRDLAYNEQFF TGTGCCAGCAGATCTATCCGGGACTTGGCGTACAATGAGCAGTTCTTC
NA NA TRBJ2-7 TRBV7-9 CASSQDTRSSYEQYF TGTGCCAGCAGCCAGGACACCAGGAGCTCCTACGAGCAGTACTTC
NA NA TRBJ2-1 TRBV28 CASMKGGSYNEQFF TGTGCCAGCATGAAGGGAGGCTCCTACAATGAGCAGTTCTTC
NA once TRBJ1-2 TRBV6-5 CASSSRSSREAFTF TGTGCCAGCAGTTCGCGTTCGTCTCGCGAAGCGTTCACCTTC
NA NA TRBJ1-1 TRBV7-8 CASSSQFRGTEAFF TGTGCCAGCAGCTCTCAATTTCGGGGAACTGAAGCTTTCTTT
TRBD2 NA TRBJ2-2 TRBV27 CASTPRLAGGPMGTGELFF TGTGCCAGCACTCCTCGACTAGCGGGGGGGCCAATGGGGACCGGGGAGCTGTTTTTT
TRBD1 once TRBJ2-3 TRBV3-1/TRBV3-2 CASSQDWTGRDTQYF TGTGCCAGCAGCCAAGATTGGACAGGGAGGGATACGCAGTATTTT